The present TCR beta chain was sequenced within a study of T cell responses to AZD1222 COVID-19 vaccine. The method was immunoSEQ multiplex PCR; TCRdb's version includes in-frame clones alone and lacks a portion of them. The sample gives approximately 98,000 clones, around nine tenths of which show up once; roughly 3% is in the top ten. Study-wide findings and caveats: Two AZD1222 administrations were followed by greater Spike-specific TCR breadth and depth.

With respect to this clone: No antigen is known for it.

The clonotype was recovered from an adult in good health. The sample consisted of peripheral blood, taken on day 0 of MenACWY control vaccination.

CDR3 sequence reads: CASSLYGHSGANVLTF. For the CDR3, the DNA is TGTGCCAGCAGTTTATATGGCCACTCTGGGGCCAACGTCCTGACTTTC. J is TRBJ2-6 and V is TRBV27; the D is unclear. CDR3 size: 16 residues. Trimming stripped 1 base from V and 0 bases from J, with 7 bases between. Germline V gene lookup returns CDR1 MNHEY and CDR2 SMNVEV (reference sequence). Filled out from reference TRBV27 and TRBJ2-6, the complete variable domain reads EAQVTQNPRYLITVTGKKLTVTCSQNMNHEYMSWYRQDPGLGLRQIYYSMNVEVTDKGDVPEGYKVSRKEKRNFPLILESPSPNQTSLYFCASSLYGHSGANVLTFGAGSRLTVL.